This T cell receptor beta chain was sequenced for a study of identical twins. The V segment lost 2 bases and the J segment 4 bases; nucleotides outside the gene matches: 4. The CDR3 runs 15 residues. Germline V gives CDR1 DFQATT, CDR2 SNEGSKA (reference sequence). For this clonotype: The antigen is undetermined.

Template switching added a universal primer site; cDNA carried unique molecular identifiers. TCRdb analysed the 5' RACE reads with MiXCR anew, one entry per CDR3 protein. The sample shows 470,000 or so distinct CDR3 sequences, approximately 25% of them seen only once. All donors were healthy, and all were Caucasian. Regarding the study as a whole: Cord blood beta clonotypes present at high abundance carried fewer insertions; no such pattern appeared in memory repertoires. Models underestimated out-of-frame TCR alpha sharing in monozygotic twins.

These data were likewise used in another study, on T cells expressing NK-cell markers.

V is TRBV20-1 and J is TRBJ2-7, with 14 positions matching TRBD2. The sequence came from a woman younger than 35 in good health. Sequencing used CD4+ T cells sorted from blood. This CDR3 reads CSARSGTSGSYEQYF. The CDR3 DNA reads TGCAGTGCTAGATCCGGGACTAGCGGGAGTTACGAGCAGTACTTC.